The clone carrying this T cell receptor (beta chain) has a count of ten or more. Its antigen is as yet unknown. This entry comes from a study of T cells after yellow fever vaccination. Study results and caveats: Reappearance after the booster was observed for most primary-vaccination clones (around 95% CD4, over 75% CD8). FACS-sorted repertoires could harbor abundant contaminating bulk-population clonotypes.

CDR3 size: 13 residues. Trimming took off 4 bases at V and 4 bases at J, with 11 bases between the two ends. Germline assignment: CDR1 MNHNS and CDR2 SASEGT. From the 5' RACE reads, TCRdb called clonotypes with MiXCR, one entry per CDR3 protein. The table lists 140,000 to 150,000 distinct CDR3 sequences, less than 8.5% of them singletons. This TCR was recovered from a man aged 25 to 45 who received the YFV17D yellow fever vaccine. The chain combines TRBV6-1 with TRBJ2-7, with D possibly being TRBD2 (5 bases). Sample: CD4+ T cells sorted from PBMCs, taken 10 days after the yellow fever booster vaccination. The CDR3 protein is CASSVAILYEQYF. The DNA of the CDR3 is TGTGCCAGCAGTGTAGCGATCCTTTACGAGCAGTACTTC.